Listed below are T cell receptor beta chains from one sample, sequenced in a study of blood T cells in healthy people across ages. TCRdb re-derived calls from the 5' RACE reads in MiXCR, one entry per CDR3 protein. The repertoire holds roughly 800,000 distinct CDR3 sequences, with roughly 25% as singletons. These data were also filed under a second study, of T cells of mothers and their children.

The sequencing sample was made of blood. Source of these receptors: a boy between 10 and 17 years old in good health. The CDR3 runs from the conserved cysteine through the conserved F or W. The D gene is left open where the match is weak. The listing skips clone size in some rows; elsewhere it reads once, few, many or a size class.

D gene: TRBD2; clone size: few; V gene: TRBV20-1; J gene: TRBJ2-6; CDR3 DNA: TGCAGTGCTCCGGCTAGCGGGAGGGCCTCTGGGGCCAACGTCCTGACTTTC; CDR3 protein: CSAPASGRASGANVLTF
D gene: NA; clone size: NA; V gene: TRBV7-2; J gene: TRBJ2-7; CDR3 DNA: TGTGCCAGCAGCTTAGACCGACAGGTCTCCTACGAGCAGTACTTC; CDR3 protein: CASSLDRQVSYEQYF
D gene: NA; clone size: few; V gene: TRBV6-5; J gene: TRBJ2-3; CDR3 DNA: TGTGCCAGCAGTGACCCAACAGGGATTAGCACAGATACGCAGTATTTT; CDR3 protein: CASSDPTGISTDTQYF
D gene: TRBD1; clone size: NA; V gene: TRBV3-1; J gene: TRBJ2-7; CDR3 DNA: TGTGCCAGCAGCCAAGGGACAGGAAACACATACGAGCAGTACTTC; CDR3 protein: CASSQGTGNTYEQYF
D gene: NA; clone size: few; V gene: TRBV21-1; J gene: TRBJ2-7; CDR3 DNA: TGTGCCAGCAGCAAAAACCGGGACAAGACCTACGAGCAGTACTTC; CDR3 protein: CASSKNRDKTYEQYF
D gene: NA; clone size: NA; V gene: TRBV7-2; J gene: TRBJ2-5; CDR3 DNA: TGTGCCGGCAGCCTGGCCAACGGCTGGGAGACCCAGTACTTC; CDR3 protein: CAGSLANGWETQYF
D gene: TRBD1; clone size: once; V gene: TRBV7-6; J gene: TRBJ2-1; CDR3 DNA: TGTGCCAGCAGCTTGACAGGGGGCCTGAGCTCCTACAATGAGCAGTTCTTC; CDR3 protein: CASSLTGGLSSYNEQFF
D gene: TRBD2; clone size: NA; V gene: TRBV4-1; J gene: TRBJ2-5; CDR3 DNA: TGCGCCAGCAGCCAAGGTCCAGCGGGAGGGCCGTCGGAGCAAGAGACCCAGTACTTC; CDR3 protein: CASSQGPAGGPSEQETQYF
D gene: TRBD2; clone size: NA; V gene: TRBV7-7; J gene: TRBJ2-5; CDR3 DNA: TGTGCTAGCAGCTTTAGCAGCGGGAATCAAGAGACCCAGTACTTC; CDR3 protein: CASSFSSGNQETQYF
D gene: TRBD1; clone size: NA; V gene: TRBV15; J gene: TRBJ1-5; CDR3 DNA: TGTGCCACCAGCAGTGTCGGGACAGGCTGGGATGAGCCGCTCAATCAGCCCCAGCATTTT; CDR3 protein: CATSSVGTGWDEPLNQPQHF
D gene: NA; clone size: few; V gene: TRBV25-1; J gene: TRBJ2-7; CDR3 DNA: TGTGCCAGCAGTGAATCTAGGGGGGGCGGAAACGAGCAGTACTTC; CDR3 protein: CASSESRGGGNEQYF
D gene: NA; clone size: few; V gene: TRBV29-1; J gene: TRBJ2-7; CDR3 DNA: TGCAGCGTTAACGCCAACTCCTACGAGCAGTACTTC; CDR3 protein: CSVNANSYEQYF
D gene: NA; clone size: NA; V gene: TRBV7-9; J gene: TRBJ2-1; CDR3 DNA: TGCGCCAGCAGCTTCCCTTCCTACAATGAGCAGTTCTTC; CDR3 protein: CASSFPSYNEQFF
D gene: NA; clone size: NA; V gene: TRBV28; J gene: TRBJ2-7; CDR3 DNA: TGTGCCAGCACCGCACCGTCGGGAGCCGAGCAGTACTTC; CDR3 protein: CASTAPSGAEQYF
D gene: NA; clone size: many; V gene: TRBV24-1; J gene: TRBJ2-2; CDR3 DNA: TGTGCCACCCATGACGGGAACACCGGGGAGCTGTTTTTT; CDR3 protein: CATHDGNTGELFF